A single sample gave rise to the 10 T cell receptor beta chains below, sequenced in a study of shared clonotypes between healthy human individuals. Sequencing was performed with immunoSEQ multiplex PCR; in TCRdb, only in-frame clones are kept and a portion is missing. The table includes hundreds of thousands of clones, 70% to 80% detected once. Sequencing was carried out using PBMCs. The receptors originated from a woman between 40 and 55 years old in good health. Some clones in this sample may be carry-over from other donors' samples.

The V call is TRBV5-1, the J call TRBJ1-2; 8 nucleotides align to TRBD1. This CDR3 has 15 amino acids. After removal of 4 bases from V and 0 bases from J, the junction contained 5 bases not matched to a gene. Germline V gene sequence: CDR1 SGHRS, CDR2 YFSETQ. The CDR3 sequence: CASSATGGANYGYTF. The CDR3 DNA reads TGCGCCAGCAGCGCTACAGGGGGTGCTAACTATGGCTACACCTTC.

This chain uses TRBV27 with TRBJ1-1, with D perhaps matching TRBD1 (6 bases). V was shortened by 5 bases and J by 4 bases, with 17 bases between the two germline ends. The CDR3 totals 15 residues. Germline V gives CDR1 MNHEY, CDR2 SMNVEV (reference sequence). DNA for the CDR3: TGTGCCAGCAGTCACGGTGGGGGGCTGGGCACTGAAGCTTTCTTT. This codes for CASSHGGGLGTEAFF.

The chain combines TRBV19 with TRBJ2-1, with D uncertain. V was clipped by 6 bases and J by 6 bases, with 6 bases between them. The CDR3 has 11 amino acids. The germline V gene encodes CDR1 LNHDA and CDR2 SQIVND (reference sequence). The CDR3 bases are TGTGCCAGTAGCCGGATCAATGAGCAGTTCTTC. This translates into CASSRINEQFF.

The chain has TRBV7-9 and TRBJ2-7; D remains ambiguous. V was trimmed by 4 bases and J by 6 bases, leaving 13 bases between them. The CDR3 spans 13 residues. Germline-derived CDR1 and CDR2 are SEHNR and FQNEAQ (reference sequence). CDR3 DNA: TGTGCCAGCAGCTCAGGCGGAGACCGCGAGCAGTACTTC. Translating it yields CASSSGGDREQYF. Drawing the rest from reference TRBV7-9 and TRBJ2-7, the complete variable domain is DTGVSQNPRHKITKRGQNVTFRCDPISEHNRLYWYRQTLGQGPEFLTYFQNEAQLEKSRLLSDRFSAERPKGSFSTLEIQRTEQGDSAMYLCASSSGGDREQYFGPGTRLTVT.

The gene calls are TRBV6-5 and TRBJ2-7; D perhaps matches TRBD1 (5 bases). The CDR3 is 15 residues long. Germline V lookup: CDR1 MNHEY, CDR2 SVGAGI. V was clipped by 0 bases and J by 4 bases, with 13 bases between them. CDR3 region: CASSYSLSGRYEQYF. CDR3 DNA sequence: TGTGCCAGCAGTTACTCGTTGTCAGGGCGGTACGAGCAGTACTTC.

This clone was recorded only once. This is likely an artifact of a read error, given a far larger clone one base away. The rearrangement links TRBV29-1 to TRBJ1-3; D not certain. The CDR3 covers 13 residues. V was pared by 4 bases and J by 4 bases, with 11 bases between. Germline V lookup: CDR1 SQVTM, CDR2 ANQGSEA. CDR3 loop: CSVAWSPGNTIYF. CDR3 nucleotides: TGCAGCGTTGCCTGGTCTCCCGGAAACACCATATATTTT.

In its sample, this clone was seen once. With only one base between it and a far larger clone, this is likely a read error. The chain uses TRBV6-4 and TRBJ2-2; D gene uncertain. Germline values: CDR1 MRHNA, CDR2 SNTAGT. The CDR3 length is 13 residues. CDR3 residues: CASSDSDTEELFF. CDR3 DNA: TGTGCCAGCAGTGACTCTGACACCGAGGAGCTGTTTTTT.

The chain joins TRBV4-2 to TRBJ1-1; 8 nucleotides match TRBD1. The V segment lost 3 bases and the J segment 1 base; nucleotides outside the gene matches: 1. The CDR3 runs 14 residues. Germline V gives CDR1 LGHNA, CDR2 YNFKEQ. The CDR3 loop reads CASSHGQGNTEAFF. The CDR3 DNA follows: TGTGCCAGCAGCCACGGACAGGGGAACACTGAAGCTTTCTTT.

In DNA form, the CDR3 reads TGTGCCACCCTCCCGGGGGGTAACTATGGCTACACCTTC. This translates into CATLPGGNYGYTF. V gene TRBV6-6 combines with J gene TRBJ1-2, with D possibly TRBD1 on 5 matching bases. Germline CDR1 is MNHNY and CDR2 is SVGAGI (reference sequence). Trimming removed 10 bases from V and 1 base from J, with 13 bases in between. The CDR3 has 13 residues.

This clone appeared many times. CDR3 in amino acids: CASSLAGGSGNTIYF. The CDR3 DNA reads as TGTGCCAGCAGCTTGGCAGGGGGCTCTGGAAACACCATATATTTT. The V call is TRBV5-4, the J call TRBJ1-3; 7 positions agree with TRBD1. V lost 0 bases, J lost 0 bases, and 0 bases stayed unmatched. Germline V CDR1 and CDR2: SGHNT, YYREEE (reference sequence). The CDR3 has 15 amino acids. Filled out from reference TRBV5-4 and TRBJ1-3, the complete variable domain reads ETGVTQSPTHLIKTRGQQVTLRCSSQSGHNTVSWYQQALGQGPQFIFQYYREEENGRGNFPPRFSGLQFPNYSSELNVNALELDDSALYLCASSLAGGSGNTIYFGEGSWLTVV.